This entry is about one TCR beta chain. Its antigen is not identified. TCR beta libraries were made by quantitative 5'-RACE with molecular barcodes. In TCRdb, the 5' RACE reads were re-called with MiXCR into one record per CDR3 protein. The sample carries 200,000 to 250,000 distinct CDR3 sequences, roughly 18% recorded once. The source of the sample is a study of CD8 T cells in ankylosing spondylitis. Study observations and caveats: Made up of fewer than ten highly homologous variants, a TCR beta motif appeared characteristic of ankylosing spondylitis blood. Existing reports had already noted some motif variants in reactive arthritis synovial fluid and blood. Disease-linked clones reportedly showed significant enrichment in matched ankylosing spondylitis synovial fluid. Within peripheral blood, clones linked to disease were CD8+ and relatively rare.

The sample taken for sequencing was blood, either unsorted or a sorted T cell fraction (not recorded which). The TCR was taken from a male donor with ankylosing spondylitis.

In DNA, the CDR3 is TGTGCCAGCAGCGCTAACAGCGGCGGGGAGCTGTTTTTT. It codes for CASSANSGGELFF. The chain couples TRBV9 to TRBJ2-2; possibly TRBD2 for D (5 bases). The CDR3 length is 13 residues. The germline V gene encodes CDR1 SGDLS and CDR2 YYNGEE. Trimming removed 3 bases at V and 7 bases at J, with 10 bases between.